The next 3 T cell receptor beta chains were all read from a single sample in a study of blood T cell repertoires in COVID-19. Profiled with immunoSEQ multiplex PCR; TCRdb holds only in-frame clones, not every one. The sample lists over 400,000 clones; roughly nine tenths were seen once. Sequences were obtained from PBMCs or T cells enriched from blood (not recorded which). These receptors originate from a woman aged 55-70 years who had recovered from COVID-19.

This clone was counted a single time. This sequence joins TRBV29-1 and TRBJ2-5; 14 bases are shared with TRBD2. The CDR3 is 19 residues long. After removal of 0 bases from V and 0 bases from J, the junction contained 9 bases not matched to a gene. The germline gives CDR1 SQVTM, CDR2 ANQGSEA. CDR3 sequence: CSVEDRGLAGASYQETQYF. CDR3 sequence (DNA): TGCAGCGTTGAAGATCGGGGACTAGCGGGGGCGTCGTACCAAGAGACCCAGTACTTC.

This clone was seen just once. The rearrangement links TRBV2 to TRBJ1-5; D not certain. The CDR3 runs 13 residues. Trimming took off 3 bases at V and 3 bases at J, with 6 bases between the two ends. The germline gives CDR1 SNHLY, CDR2 FYNNEI. The CDR3 DNA reads TGTGCCAGCAGTGAGAACAACAATCAGCCCCAGCATTTT. Amino acid sequence: CASSENNNQPQHF.

The rearrangement joins TRBV5-1 to TRBJ1-1; 7 bases map to TRBD1. V was clipped by 4 bases and J by 4 bases; unmatched bases: 7. Germline CDR1 SGHRS, CDR2 YFSETQ. CDR3 length equals 14 residues. In DNA, the CDR3 is TGCGCCAGCAGCGCCCAGGGGGTGGTCACTGAAGCTTTCTTT. Its translation is CASSAQGVVTEAFF.